This T cell receptor (beta chain) was captured in a study of cytomegalovirus exposure and HLA in healthy donors. Primers included in the PCR were 60 Vbeta and 13 Jbeta primers. Sequenced by immunoSEQ multiplex PCR; TCRdb stores in-frame clones only, minus some. This table holds under 200,000 clones, about four fifths found once. Regarding the study as a whole: Owing to their indistinguishability, certain V segments, notably TRBV6-2 and TRBV6-3, were excluded.

This clone was found a few times. What it recognizes is unknown. The CDR3 is 14 amino acids. Trimming removed 5 bases at V and 2 bases at J, with 13 bases between. The germline CDR1 and CDR2 sequences are PRHDT and FYEKMQ (reference sequence). V usage is TRBV13 and J usage is TRBJ2-7; D ambiguous. Sequenced: PBMCs. This TCR was recovered from a woman aged 45-65 years in good health and CMV-seronegative. DNA of the CDR3: TGTGCCAGCAGCCTAACTTACCCCCCCTACGAGCAGTACTTC. It yields the protein CASSLTYPPYEQYF.